This TCR beta chain comes out of a study of blood T cell repertoires in COVID-19. Germline V lookup: CDR1 SGHTA, CDR2 FQGNSA. The ends were cut back, 5 bases at V and 0 bases at J, with 16 bases in the middle. The CDR3 extends over 16 amino acids. Method: immunoSEQ multiplex PCR; TCRdb's copy keeps in-frame clones and lacks some. The sample holds around 390,000 clones, roughly 89% seen once. This chain uses TRBV7-2 with TRBJ1-2; D perhaps matches TRBD1 (5 bases). Sequencing was performed on PBMCs or T cells enriched from blood (not recorded which). The clonotype originates from a woman in her forties or fifties who had recovered from COVID-19. The chain's CDR3 is CASSASHWGANYGYTF. The DNA of the CDR3 is TGTGCCAGCAGCGCCAGTCACTGGGGCGCTAACTATGGCTACACCTTC.